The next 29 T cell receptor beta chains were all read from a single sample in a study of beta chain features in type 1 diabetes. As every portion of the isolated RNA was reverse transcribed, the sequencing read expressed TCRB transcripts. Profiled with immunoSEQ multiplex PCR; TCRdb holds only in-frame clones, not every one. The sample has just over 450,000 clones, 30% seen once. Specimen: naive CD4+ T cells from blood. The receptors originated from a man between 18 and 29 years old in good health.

CDR3: CASSGGLATSYNEQFF. The CDR3 nucleotides read TGTGCCAGCAGCGGCGGACTAGCGACCTCCTACAATGAGCAGTTCTTC. This chain connects TRBV5-4 to TRBJ2-1; 9 bases map to TRBD2. The CDR3 has 16 amino acids. V dropped 4 bases and J dropped 0; count of bases not matched to a gene: 5. Germline CDR1 reads SGHNT; CDR2 reads YYREEE (reference sequence).

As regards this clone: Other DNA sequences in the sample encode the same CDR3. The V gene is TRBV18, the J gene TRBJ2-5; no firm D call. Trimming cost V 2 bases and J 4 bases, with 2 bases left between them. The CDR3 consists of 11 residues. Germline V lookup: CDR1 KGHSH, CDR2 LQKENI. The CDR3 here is CASSPGETQYF. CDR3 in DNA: TGTGCCAGCTCACCAGGAGAGACCCAGTACTTC.

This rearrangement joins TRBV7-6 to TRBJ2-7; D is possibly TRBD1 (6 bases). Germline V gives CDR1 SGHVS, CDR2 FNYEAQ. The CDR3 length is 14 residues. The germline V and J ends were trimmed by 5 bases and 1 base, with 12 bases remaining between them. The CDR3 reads CASSLLTGSYEQYF. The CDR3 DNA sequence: TGTGCCAGCAGCCTCCTGACAGGATCCTACGAGCAGTACTTC.

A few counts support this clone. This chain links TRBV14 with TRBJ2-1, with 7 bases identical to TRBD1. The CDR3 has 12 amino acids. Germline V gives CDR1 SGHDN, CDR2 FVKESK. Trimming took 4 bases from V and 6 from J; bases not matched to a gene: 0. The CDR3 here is CASSRDSNEQFF. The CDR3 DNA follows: TGTGCCAGCAGCCGGGACAGCAATGAGCAGTTCTTC.

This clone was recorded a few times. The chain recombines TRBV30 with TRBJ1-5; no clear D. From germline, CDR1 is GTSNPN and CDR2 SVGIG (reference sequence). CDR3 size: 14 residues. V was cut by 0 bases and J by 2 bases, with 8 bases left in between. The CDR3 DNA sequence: TGTGCCTGGAGTGTAGAGGTTGGCAATCAGCCCCAGCATTTT. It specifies CAWSVEVGNQPQHF.

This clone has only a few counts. The CDR3 reads CALSPGQGGIQYF. The CDR3 DNA reads TGTGCCCTATCTCCGGGACAGGGGGGCATTCAGTACTTC. The J gene is TRBJ2-4, the V gene TRBV30; TRBD1 aligns across 11 bases. This CDR3 is built from 13 residues. V dropped 8 bases and J dropped 9; count of bases not matched to a gene: 9. In germline, CDR1 is GTSNPN, CDR2 SVGIG (reference sequence).

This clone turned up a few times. CDR3 amino acids: CASSATGSEQYF. The CDR3 coding sequence is TGTGCCAGCAGCGCGACAGGCTCCGAGCAGTACTTC. The chain links TRBV9 to TRBJ2-7, with D tentatively TRBD1 (6 bases). The V and J ends lost 3 bases and 6 bases respectively, with 10 bases between them. This CDR3 has 12 residues. Germline loops: CDR1 SGDLS, CDR2 YYNGEE.

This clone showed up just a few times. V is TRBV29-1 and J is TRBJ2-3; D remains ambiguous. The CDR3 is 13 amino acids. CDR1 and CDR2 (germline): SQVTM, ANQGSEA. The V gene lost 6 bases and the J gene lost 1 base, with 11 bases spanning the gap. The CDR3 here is CSVEPAGTDTQYF. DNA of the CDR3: TGCAGCGTGGAGCCGGCCGGCACAGATACGCAGTATTTT.

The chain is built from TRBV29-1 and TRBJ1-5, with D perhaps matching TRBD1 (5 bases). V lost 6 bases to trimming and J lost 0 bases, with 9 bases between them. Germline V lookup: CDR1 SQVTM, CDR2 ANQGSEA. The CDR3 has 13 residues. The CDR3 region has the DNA TGCAGCGTAGGGGACGGTAGCAATCAGCCCCAGCATTTT. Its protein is CSVGDGSNQPQHF.

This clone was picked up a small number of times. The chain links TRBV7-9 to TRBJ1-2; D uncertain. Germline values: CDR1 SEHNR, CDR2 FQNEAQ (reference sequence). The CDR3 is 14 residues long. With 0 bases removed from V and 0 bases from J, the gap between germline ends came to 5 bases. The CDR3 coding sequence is TGTGCCAGCAGCTTAGCGATGACTAACTATGGCTACACCTTC. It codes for CASSLAMTNYGYTF.

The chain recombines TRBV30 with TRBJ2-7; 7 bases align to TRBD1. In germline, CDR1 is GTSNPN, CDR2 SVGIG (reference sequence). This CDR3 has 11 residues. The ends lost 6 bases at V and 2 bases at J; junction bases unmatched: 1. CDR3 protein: CACGTAYEQYF. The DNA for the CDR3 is TGTGCCTGTGGGACAGCCTACGAGCAGTACTTC. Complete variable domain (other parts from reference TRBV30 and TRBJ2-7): SQTIHQWPATLVQPVGSPLSLECTVEGTSNPNLYWYRQAAGRGLQLLFYSVGIGQISSEVPQNLSASRPQDRQFILSSKKLLLSDSGFYLCACGTAYEQYFGPGTRLTVT.

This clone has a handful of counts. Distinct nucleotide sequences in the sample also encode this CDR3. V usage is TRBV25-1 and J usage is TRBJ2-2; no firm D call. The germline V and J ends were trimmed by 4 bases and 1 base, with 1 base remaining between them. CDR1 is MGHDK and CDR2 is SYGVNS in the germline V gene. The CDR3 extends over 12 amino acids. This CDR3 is CASSGNTGELFF. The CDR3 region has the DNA TGTGCCAGCAGTGGGAACACCGGGGAGCTGTTTTTT.

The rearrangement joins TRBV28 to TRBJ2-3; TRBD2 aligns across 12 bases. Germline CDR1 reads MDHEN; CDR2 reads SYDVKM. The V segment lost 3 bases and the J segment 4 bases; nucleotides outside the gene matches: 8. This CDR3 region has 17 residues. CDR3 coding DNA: TGTGCCAGCAGTTTCTGGACGCGACTAGCGGGAGCAGATACGCAGTATTTT. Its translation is CASSFWTRLAGADTQYF.

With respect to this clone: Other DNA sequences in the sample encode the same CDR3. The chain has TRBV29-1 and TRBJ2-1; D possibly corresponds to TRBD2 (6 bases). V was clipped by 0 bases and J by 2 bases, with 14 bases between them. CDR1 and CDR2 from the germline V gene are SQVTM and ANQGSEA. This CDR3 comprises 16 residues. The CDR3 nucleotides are TGCAGCGTTGAAGAGGGGGACTCTATTACCTACAATGAGCAGTTCTTC. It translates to CSVEEGDSITYNEQFF.

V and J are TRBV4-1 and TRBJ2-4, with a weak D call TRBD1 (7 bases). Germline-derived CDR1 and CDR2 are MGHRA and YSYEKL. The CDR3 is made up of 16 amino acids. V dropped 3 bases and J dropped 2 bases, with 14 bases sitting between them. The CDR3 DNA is TGCGCCAGCAGCCACACAGGGGACTGGCCCAAAAACATTCAGTACTTC. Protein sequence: CASSHTGDWPKNIQYF.

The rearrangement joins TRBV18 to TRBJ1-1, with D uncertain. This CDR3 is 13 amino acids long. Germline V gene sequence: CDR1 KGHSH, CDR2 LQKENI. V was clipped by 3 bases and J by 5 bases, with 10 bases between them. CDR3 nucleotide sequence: TGTGCCAGCTCACCGTCAGCGAAGACTGAAGCTTTCTTT. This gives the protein CASSPSAKTEAFF.

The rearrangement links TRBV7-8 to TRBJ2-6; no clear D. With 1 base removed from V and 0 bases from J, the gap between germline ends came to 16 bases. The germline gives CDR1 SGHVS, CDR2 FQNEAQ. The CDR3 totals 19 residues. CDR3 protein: CASSLVYGSKDSGANVLTF. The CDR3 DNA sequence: TGTGCCAGCAGCTTAGTTTATGGCAGCAAGGACTCTGGGGCCAACGTCCTGACTTTC.

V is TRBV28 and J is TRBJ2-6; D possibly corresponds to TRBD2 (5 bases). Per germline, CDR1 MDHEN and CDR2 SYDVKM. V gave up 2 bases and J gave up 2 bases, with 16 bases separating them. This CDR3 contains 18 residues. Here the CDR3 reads CASSLRPGRGPGANVLTF. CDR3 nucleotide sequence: TGTGCCAGCAGTTTACGACCGGGCCGAGGGCCTGGGGCCAACGTCCTGACTTTC.

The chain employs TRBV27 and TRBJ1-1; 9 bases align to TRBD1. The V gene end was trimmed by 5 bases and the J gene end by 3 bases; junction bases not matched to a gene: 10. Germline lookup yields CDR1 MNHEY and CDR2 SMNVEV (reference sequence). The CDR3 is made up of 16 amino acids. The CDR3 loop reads CASSRRTGGAYTEAFF. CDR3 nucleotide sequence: TGTGCCAGCAGTCGGAGAACAGGGGGCGCGTACACTGAAGCTTTCTTT.

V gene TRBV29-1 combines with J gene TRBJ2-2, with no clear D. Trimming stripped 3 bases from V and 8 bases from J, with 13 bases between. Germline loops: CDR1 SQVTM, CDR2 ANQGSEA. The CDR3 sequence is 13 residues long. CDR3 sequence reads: CSVESPRKGELFF. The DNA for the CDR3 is TGCAGCGTTGAGTCGCCCAGGAAGGGGGAGCTGTTTTTT.

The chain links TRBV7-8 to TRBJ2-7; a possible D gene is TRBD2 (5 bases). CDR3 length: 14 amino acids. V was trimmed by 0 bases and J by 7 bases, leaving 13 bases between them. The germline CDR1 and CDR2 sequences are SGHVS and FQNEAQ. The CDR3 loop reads CASSLAGILREQYF. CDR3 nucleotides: TGTGCCAGCAGCTTAGCCGGGATTCTACGTGAGCAGTACTTC.

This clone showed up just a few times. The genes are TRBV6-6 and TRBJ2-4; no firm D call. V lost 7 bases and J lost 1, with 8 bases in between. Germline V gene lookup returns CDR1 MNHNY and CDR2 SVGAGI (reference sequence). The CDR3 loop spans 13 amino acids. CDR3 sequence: CASNSAAKNIQYF. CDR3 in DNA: TGTGCCAGCAACTCGGCTGCCAAAAACATTCAGTACTTC.

The DNA for the CDR3 is TGTGCCAGCAGCTCCAGACAGGGAATTGAATACGGCTACACCTTC. Translation gives CASSSRQGIEYGYTF. This chain links TRBV4-2 with TRBJ1-2; 7 bases fit TRBD1. Germline values: CDR1 LGHNA, CDR2 YNFKEQ. The CDR3 runs 15 residues. Losses at the gene ends were 5 bases for V and 8 bases for J; bases not matched to a gene: 14.

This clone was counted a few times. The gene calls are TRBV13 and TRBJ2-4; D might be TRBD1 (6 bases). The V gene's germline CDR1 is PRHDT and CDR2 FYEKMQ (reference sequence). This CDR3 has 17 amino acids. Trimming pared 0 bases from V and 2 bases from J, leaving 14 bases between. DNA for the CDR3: TGTGCCAGCAGCTTAGGCAGCGAGGGGACAACCAAAAACATTCAGTACTTC. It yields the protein CASSLGSEGTTKNIQYF.

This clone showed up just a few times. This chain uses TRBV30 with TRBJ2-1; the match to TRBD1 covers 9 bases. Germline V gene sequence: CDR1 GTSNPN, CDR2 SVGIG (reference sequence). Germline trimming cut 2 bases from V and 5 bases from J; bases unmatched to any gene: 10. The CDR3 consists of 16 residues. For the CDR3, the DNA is TGTGCCTGGAGTTTCCGGGACAGGGTTGGGGACAATGAGCAGTTCTTC. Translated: CAWSFRDRVGDNEQFF.

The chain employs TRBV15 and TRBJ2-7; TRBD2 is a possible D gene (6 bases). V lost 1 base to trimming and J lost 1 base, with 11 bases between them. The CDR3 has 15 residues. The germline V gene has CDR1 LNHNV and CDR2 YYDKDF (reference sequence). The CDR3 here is CATSRGGGKSYEQYF. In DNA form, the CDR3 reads TGTGCCACCAGCAGAGGAGGCGGGAAATCCTACGAGCAGTACTTC. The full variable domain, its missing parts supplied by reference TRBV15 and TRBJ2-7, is DAMVIQNPRYQVTQFGKPVTLSCSQTLNHNVMYWYQQKSSQAPKLLFHYYDKDFNNEADTPDNFQSRRPNTSFCFLDIRSPGLGDTAMYLCATSRGGGKSYEQYFGPGTRLTVT.

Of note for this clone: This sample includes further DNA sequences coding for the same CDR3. CDR3 DNA: TGTGCCAGCAGCGGACAGGGCTCCTACAATGAGCAGTTCTTC. Translating gives CASSGQGSYNEQFF. V and J are TRBV5-4 and TRBJ2-1; TRBD1 aligns across 8 bases. Per germline, CDR1 SGHNT and CDR2 YYREEE (reference sequence). This CDR3 contains 14 residues. The junction had 0 bases not matched to a gene; V was cut back by 4 bases and J by 0 bases.

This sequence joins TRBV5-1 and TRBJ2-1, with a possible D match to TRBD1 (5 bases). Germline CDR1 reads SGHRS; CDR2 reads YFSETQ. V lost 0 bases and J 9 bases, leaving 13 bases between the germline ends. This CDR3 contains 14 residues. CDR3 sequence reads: CASSLEDNSGEQFF. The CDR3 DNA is TGCGCCAGCAGCTTGGAGGACAATTCCGGTGAGCAGTTCTTC.

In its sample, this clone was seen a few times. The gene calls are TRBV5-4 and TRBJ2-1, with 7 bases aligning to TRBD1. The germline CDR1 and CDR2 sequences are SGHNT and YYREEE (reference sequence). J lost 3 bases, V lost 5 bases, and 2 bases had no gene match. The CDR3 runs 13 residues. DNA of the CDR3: TGTGCCAGCAGGAGGGACAGCTACAATGAGCAGTTCTTC. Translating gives CASRRDSYNEQFF.